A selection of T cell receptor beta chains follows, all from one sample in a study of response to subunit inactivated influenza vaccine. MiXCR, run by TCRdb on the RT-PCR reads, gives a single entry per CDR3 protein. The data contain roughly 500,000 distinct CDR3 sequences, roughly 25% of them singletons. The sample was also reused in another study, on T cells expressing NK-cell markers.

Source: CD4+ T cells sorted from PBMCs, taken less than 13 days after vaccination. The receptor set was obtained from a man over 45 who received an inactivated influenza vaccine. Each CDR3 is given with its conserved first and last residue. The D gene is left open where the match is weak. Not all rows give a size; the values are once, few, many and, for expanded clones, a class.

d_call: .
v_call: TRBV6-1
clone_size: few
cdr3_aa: CASSRQDSYEQYF

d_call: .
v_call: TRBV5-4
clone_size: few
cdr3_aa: CASSLERAGGYTF

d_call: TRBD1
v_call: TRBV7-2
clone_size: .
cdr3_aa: CASSLEGTGRTQYF

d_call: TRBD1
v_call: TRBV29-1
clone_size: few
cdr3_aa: CSVAQGGPNTEAFF

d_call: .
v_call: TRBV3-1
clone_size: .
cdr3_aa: CASSGRWKNYEQYF

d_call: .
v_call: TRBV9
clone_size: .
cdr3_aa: CASSSSGQPYNEQFF

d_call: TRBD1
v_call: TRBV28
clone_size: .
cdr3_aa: CATSDRGLRAGGSYNSPLHF

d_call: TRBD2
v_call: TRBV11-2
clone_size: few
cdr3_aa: CASSLVGITTGGGRKADTQYF

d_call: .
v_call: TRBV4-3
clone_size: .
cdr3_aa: CASSQEGAAEYEQYF

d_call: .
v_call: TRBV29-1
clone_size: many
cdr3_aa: CSVGGFKNIQYF

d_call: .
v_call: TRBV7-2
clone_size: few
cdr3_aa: CASSSEGVTYNEQFF

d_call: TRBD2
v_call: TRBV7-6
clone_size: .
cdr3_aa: CASSLEAGAGANVLTF

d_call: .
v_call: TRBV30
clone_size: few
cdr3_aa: CAWSVRGYTEAFF

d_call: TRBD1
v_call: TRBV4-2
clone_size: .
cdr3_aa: CASSPMTGYPSEQYF

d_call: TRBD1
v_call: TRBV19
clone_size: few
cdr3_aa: CASSTGQGPRKLFF

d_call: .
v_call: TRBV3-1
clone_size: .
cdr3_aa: CASSQSFRYEAFF

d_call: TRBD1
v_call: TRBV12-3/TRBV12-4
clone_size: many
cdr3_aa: CASARTGMNTEAFF

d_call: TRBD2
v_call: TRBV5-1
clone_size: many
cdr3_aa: CASKTSGPTGELFF

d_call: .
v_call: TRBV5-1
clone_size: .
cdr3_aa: CASSLGGGMMNTEAFF

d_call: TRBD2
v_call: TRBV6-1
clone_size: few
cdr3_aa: CASSQTGGGEQFF

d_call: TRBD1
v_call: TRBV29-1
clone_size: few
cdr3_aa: CSVEDRGQGAETQYF

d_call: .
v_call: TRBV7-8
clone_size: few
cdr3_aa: CASSRIWGNQPQHF

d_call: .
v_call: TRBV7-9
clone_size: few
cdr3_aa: CASSLPSGTEEQFF

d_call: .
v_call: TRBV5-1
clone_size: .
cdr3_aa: CASSRDENTEAFF

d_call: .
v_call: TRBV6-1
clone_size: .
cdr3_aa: CATTPNPGGGQETQYF

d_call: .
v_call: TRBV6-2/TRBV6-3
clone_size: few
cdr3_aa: CASSYLRAVNQPQHF

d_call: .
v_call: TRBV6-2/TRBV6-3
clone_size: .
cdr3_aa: CASSYFHYDPKDEFF

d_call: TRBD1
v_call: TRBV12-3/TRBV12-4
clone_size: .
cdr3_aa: CASSLGQGAAYEQYF

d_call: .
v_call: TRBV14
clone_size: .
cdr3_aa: CASSQFSGGSEQYF

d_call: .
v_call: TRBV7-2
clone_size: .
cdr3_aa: CASSLMATNEKLFF

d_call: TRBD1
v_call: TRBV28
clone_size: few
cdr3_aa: CASSPTPGTGTYEQYF

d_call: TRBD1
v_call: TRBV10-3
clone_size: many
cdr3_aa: CAIRQGAGGDNNEQFF

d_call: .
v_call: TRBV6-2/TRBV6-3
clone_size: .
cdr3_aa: CASSYGGSISPLHF

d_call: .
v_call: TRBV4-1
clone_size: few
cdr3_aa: CASSQDHFLRQGATNEKLFF

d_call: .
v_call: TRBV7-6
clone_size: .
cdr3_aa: CASSLQPRTVLGNQPQHF

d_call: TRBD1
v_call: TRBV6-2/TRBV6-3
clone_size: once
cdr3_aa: CASSYNRDRGHNNEQFF

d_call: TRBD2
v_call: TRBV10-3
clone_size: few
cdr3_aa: CAISESASGYRHYEQYF

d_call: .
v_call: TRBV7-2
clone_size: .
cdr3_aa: CASSRTSPDTQYF

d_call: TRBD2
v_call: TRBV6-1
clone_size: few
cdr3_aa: CASSGLGAGGVNEQFF

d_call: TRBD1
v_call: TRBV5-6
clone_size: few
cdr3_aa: CASSPTGGAGELFF

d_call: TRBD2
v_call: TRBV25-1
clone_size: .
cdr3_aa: CASSGTSGRAFTYNEQFF

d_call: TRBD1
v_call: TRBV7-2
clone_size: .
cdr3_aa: CASSLRGQGAYEQYF

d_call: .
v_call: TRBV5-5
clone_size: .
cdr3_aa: CASSLIPHDSSYEQYF

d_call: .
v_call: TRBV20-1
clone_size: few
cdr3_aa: CSARGAADTQYF

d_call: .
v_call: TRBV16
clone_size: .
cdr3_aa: CASSQWGQGTTFF

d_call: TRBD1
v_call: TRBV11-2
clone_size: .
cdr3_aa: CASSPTDRGNGYTF

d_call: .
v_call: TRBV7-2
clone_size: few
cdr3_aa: CASSLRGLQNTQYF

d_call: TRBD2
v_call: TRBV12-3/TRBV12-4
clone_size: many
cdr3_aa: CASSSSGGNTGELFF